This TCR beta chain came from a study of blood T cell repertoires in COVID-19. Study overall: Italy, Spain and the United States were the sources of the convalescent and acute COVID-19 samples. The analysed material was cDNA or gDNA that came from T cells, B-cell-depleted T cells, or PBMCs.

The participants were between about 18 and 95 years old and came from roughly 25 US areas. Cohort allocation depended upon clinical history that participants reported. The table came from immunoSEQ multiplex PCR; TCRdb's copy has only in-frame clones and leaves some out. The sample contains hundreds of thousands of clones, approximately 83% of which appear only once. Specimen: PBMCs or T cells enriched from blood (not recorded which). The source of this sequence is a woman between 35 and 50 years old with acute COVID-19.

The DNA for the CDR3 is TGTGCCAGCAGCCAAGACCTGTCAACTAGCGGGAGTGGGTTATGGCAGTTCTTC. Translated: CASSQDLSTSGSGLWQFF. The genes are TRBV3-1 (or the pseudogene TRBV3-2) and TRBJ2-1; TRBD2 aligns across 11 bases. The V gene's germline CDR1 is LGHDT and CDR2 YNNKEL (reference sequence). V dropped 0 bases and J dropped 12; count of bases not matched to a gene: 16. The CDR3 loop spans 18 amino acids.